The 31 T cell receptor beta chains presented below share a single source sample, sequenced in a study of T-cell reconstitution after alpha-beta-depleted transplantation in children. Molecular barcoding with unique molecular identifiers was used for the TCRbeta library. One entry per CDR3 protein results from TCRdb running MiXCR on the PCR reads. This table has about 500,000 distinct CDR3 sequences, 30% to 35% appearing once. Sequences were derived from PBMCs from the stem cell graft donor, sampled from the stem cell graft. All receptors derive from a human donor who donated a stem cell graft to a child with aplastic anemia.

This clonotype was picked up a small number of times. This sequence joins TRBV27 and TRBJ2-3, with 9 bases fitting TRBD2. There are 15 residues in the CDR3. The V and J ends lost 4 bases and 4 bases, in that order; junction bases with no gene match: 6. Per the germline V gene, CDR1 is MNHEY and CDR2 is SMNVEV (reference sequence). DNA for the CDR3: TGTGCCAGCAGTTCAGCGGGAGGAAGCGCAGATACGCAGTATTTT. Protein product: CASSSAGGSADTQYF.

This clonotype came up a few times. The chain uses TRBV5-1 and TRBJ2-3, with D perhaps matching TRBD1 or TRBD2 (5 bases each). The CDR3 runs 17 residues. V was clipped by 4 bases and J by 2 bases, with 20 bases between them. The germline V gene has CDR1 SGHRS and CDR2 YFSETQ. CDR3 in amino acids: CASSEWTGPRPTDTQYF. The CDR3 region has the DNA TGCGCCAGCAGCGAGTGGACGGGACCGCGACCCACAGATACGCAGTATTTT.

The V gene is TRBV28, the J gene TRBJ2-2, with D perhaps matching TRBD1 or TRBD2 (5 bases each). Trimming removed 11 bases from V and 1 base from J, with 8 bases in between. The germline V gene has CDR1 MDHEN and CDR2 SYDVKM. This CDR3 has 12 amino acids. CDR3 in amino acids: CAEGRNTGELFF. The CDR3 coding sequence is TGTGCCGAGGGGCGGAACACCGGGGAGCTGTTTTTT.

This chain uses TRBV29-1 with TRBJ1-1; unclear D gene. The V gene lost 0 bases and the J gene lost 8 bases, with 7 bases spanning the gap. The CDR3 loop spans 11 amino acids. Germline loops: CDR1 SQVTM, CDR2 ANQGSEA. The CDR3 DNA reads as TGCAGCGTTGAAGATTTGGCAGAAGCTTTCTTT. The encoded protein is CSVEDLAEAFF.

The V gene is TRBV28, the J gene TRBJ2-7; D is undetermined. Between the trimmed V and J ends, which lost 6 bases and 5 bases, there was a span of 20 bases. The CDR3 extends over 15 amino acids. The germline gives CDR1 MDHEN, CDR2 SYDVKM. For the CDR3, the DNA is TGTGCCAGCAGCGACCCCCAAGGTTTTGGGAACGAGCAGTACTTC. Its translation is CASSDPQGFGNEQYF.

This clonotype was seen many times. This sequence joins TRBV5-6 and TRBJ2-5; TRBD2 matches 13 bases. V dropped 5 bases and J dropped 4; count of bases not matched to a gene: 2. The CDR3 loop spans 14 amino acids. Germline CDR1 and CDR2: SGHDT and YYEEEE. CDR3 bases: TGTGCCAGCAGAGGACTAGCGGGAGCAGAGACCCAGTACTTC. Amino acids: CASRGLAGAETQYF.

Only one count was recorded for this clonotype. V usage is TRBV5-1 and J usage is TRBJ1-5; 9 bases map to TRBD1. Germline V lookup: CDR1 SGHRS, CDR2 YFSETQ. With 4 bases clipped from V and 6 bases from J, the junction kept 8 bases outside the gene matches. The CDR3 totals 15 residues. The CDR3 DNA follows: TGCGCCAGCAGCCATGAACCGGGACAGGGTCAGCCCCAGCATTTT. Protein sequence: CASSHEPGQGQPQHF.

This chain joins TRBV6-1 and TRBJ2-2; D remains ambiguous. Germline assignment: CDR1 MNHNS and CDR2 SASEGT. V lost 0 bases and J lost 1, with 9 bases in between. The CDR3 is 16 amino acids. CDR3 loop: CASSEAFPGNTGELFF. For the CDR3, the DNA is TGTGCCAGCAGTGAAGCTTTCCCTGGGAACACCGGGGAGCTGTTTTTT.

J is TRBJ2-7 and V is TRBV20-1, with 11 bases identical to TRBD2. Per the germline V gene, CDR1 is DFQATT and CDR2 is SNEGSKA (reference sequence). There are 17 residues in the CDR3. V shed 2 bases and J 0 bases; nucleotides not matched to a gene: 9. The CDR3 sequence: CSARLTGGLAASYEQYF. The CDR3 region has the DNA TGCAGTGCTAGATTAACGGGGGGACTAGCGGCCTCCTACGAGCAGTACTTC.

This clonotype has a count of ten or more. The chain carries TRBV28 and TRBJ2-1, with D hard to call. The germline V gene encodes CDR1 MDHEN and CDR2 SYDVKM. CDR3 size: 12 residues. Trimming removed 1 base from V and 5 bases from J, with 3 bases in between. The CDR3, as DNA: TGTGCCAGCAGTTTATTAAACAATGAGCAGTTCTTC. It encodes CASSLLNNEQFF.

This clonotype was detected only a few times. This chain uses TRBV7-8 with TRBJ1-2; 8 nucleotides agree with TRBD1. Germline trimming cut 1 base from V and 7 bases from J; bases unmatched to any gene: 8. This CDR3 contains 15 residues. Germline V gene data show CDR1 as SGHVS and CDR2 as FQNEAQ. CDR3 nucleotides: TGTGCCAGCAGCTTAGGTGGACAGGGTTCGGGTGGCTACACCTTC. Translating gives CASSLGGQGSGGYTF.

This clonotype was seen a few times. CDR3 nucleotide sequence: TGTGCCAGCAGTGACGGCGGTGCGGGATCCTACGAGCAGTACTTC. This translates into CASSDGGAGSYEQYF. The chain couples TRBV25-1 to TRBJ2-7; D may be TRBD2 (6 bases). Trimming stripped 3 bases from V and 1 base from J, with 13 bases between. The CDR3 is 15 amino acids. CDR1 and CDR2 (germline): MGHDK, SYGVNS.

The chain carries TRBV27 and TRBJ2-2; the D gene is possibly TRBD1 (6 bases). The V gene lost 10 bases and the J gene lost 0 bases, with 18 bases spanning the gap. Germline V gene lookup returns CDR1 MNHEY and CDR2 SMNVEV (reference sequence). The CDR3 has 16 residues. The CDR3 is CATSLTGVPNTGELFF. CDR3 nucleotide sequence: TGTGCCACCTCCTTGACAGGAGTCCCGAACACCGGGGAGCTGTTTTTT.

The genes are TRBV6-5 and TRBJ1-1; TRBD1 matches at 9 bases. This CDR3 spans 16 amino acids. Germline V lookup: CDR1 MNHEY, CDR2 SVGAGI. V gave up 2 bases and J gave up 6 bases; unmatched junction bases: 10. The CDR3 loop reads CASSYGTGRETPEAFF. Here the CDR3 DNA reads TGTGCCAGCAGTTACGGGACAGGGAGAGAGACCCCTGAAGCTTTCTTT.

The genes are TRBV20-1 and TRBJ1-1; TRBD1 matches at 7 bases. Germline CDR1 DFQATT, CDR2 SNEGSKA (reference sequence). The CDR3 spans 13 residues. J was trimmed by 3 bases and V by 1 base; bases with no gene match: 2. The CDR3 spells CSARGQGHTEAFF. CDR3 coding DNA: TGCAGTGCTAGAGGACAGGGACACACTGAAGCTTTCTTT.

This clonotype was seen a few times. The rearrangement joins TRBV5-1 to TRBJ2-1; 8 bases are shared with TRBD2. CDR3 length: 15 amino acids. Germline V gene data show CDR1 as SGHRS and CDR2 as YFSETQ. The V and J ends lost 0 bases and 15 bases, in that order; junction bases with no gene match: 14. The CDR3 region has the DNA TGCGCCAGCAGCTTGGCCCGAACACGGGAGGGCCGCTGGTTCTTC. It translates to CASSLARTREGRWFF.

This chain links TRBV18 with TRBJ1-1; D is uncertain. CDR3 length equals 14 residues. V was shortened by 8 bases and J by 2 bases, with 15 bases between the two germline ends. CDR1 and CDR2 from the germline V gene are KGHSH and LQKENI. CDR3 sequence: CASQAAQANTEAFF. The CDR3 nucleotides read TGTGCCAGCCAGGCGGCGCAGGCCAACACTGAAGCTTTCTTT.

This clonotype has only a few counts. The gene calls are TRBV11-2 and TRBJ2-7; D call uncertain. The CDR3 runs to 14 residues. The germline V gene encodes CDR1 SGHAT and CDR2 FQNNGV. Trimming took 0 bases from V and 4 from J, leaving 10 bases between them. The CDR3 is CASSLEVIGYEQYF. CDR3 coding DNA: TGTGCCAGCAGCTTAGAAGTTATCGGATACGAGCAGTACTTC.

The J gene is TRBJ1-1, the V gene TRBV20-1; tentative D call: TRBD1 (5 bases). Trimming stripped 6 bases from V and 8 bases from J, with 13 bases between. CDR3 length: 11 residues. Germline V gene lookup returns CDR1 DFQATT and CDR2 SNEGSKA (reference sequence). The chain's CDR3 is CSAPPRTEAFF. For the CDR3, the DNA is TGCAGTGCCCCGCCTCGGACAGAAGCTTTCTTT.

This clonotype was seen just once. The rearrangement uses TRBV29-1 and TRBJ2-1, with 8 bases that match TRBD1. With 4 bases clipped from V and 0 bases from J, the junction kept 14 bases outside the gene matches. Germline CDR1 and CDR2: SQVTM and ANQGSEA. The CDR3 is 18 residues long. The CDR3 spells CSVGRPRQGPSSYNEQFF. The DNA for the CDR3 is TGCAGCGTTGGCCGTCCAAGACAGGGGCCTAGCTCCTACAATGAGCAGTTCTTC.

In this sample, this clonotype turned up a few times. V gene TRBV7-8 combines with J gene TRBJ1-5, with a tentative D call TRBD1 (5 bases). The CDR3 contains 15 residues. Trimming pared 3 bases from V and 7 bases from J, leaving 16 bases between. The germline V gene encodes CDR1 SGHVS and CDR2 FQNEAQ. The CDR3 sequence is CASSFGTEIWQPQHF. CDR3 nucleotide sequence: TGTGCCAGCAGCTTCGGGACCGAGATATGGCAGCCCCAGCATTTT. The whole variable domain, remainder taken from reference TRBV7-8 and TRBJ1-5, is GAGVSQSPRYKVAKRGQDVALRCDPISGHVSLFWYQQALGQGPEFLTYFQNEAQLDKSGLPSDRFFAERPEGSVSTLKIQRTQQEDSAVYLCASSFGTEIWQPQHFGDGTRLSIL.

V and J are TRBV6-5 and TRBJ2-7; D is unclear. Trimming pared 0 bases from V and 0 bases from J, leaving 12 bases between. The CDR3 runs 16 residues. Germline V gene data show CDR1 as MNHEY and CDR2 as SVGAGI. This CDR3 reads CASSYSISHHSYEQYF. The CDR3 DNA sequence: TGTGCCAGCAGTTACTCGATCTCACACCACTCCTACGAGCAGTACTTC.

This sequence joins TRBV5-4 and TRBJ1-5; no clear D gene. V shed 0 bases and J shed 7 bases, with 14 bases lying between them. CDR1 and CDR2 from the germline V gene are SGHNT and YYREEE (reference sequence). The CDR3 consists of 15 residues. In nucleotides, the CDR3 is TGTGCCAGCAGCTTGGAGGGAAACGCACCACAGCCCCAGCATTTT. As protein: CASSLEGNAPQPQHF.

This clonotype was counted between two and nine times. V is TRBV18 and J is TRBJ1-1, with D maybe TRBD1 (6 bases). V lost 4 bases and J lost 11, with 17 bases in between. This CDR3 region has 13 residues. CDR1 is KGHSH and CDR2 is LQKENI in the germline V gene. CDR3 region: CASSLDNRDRAFF. In DNA, the CDR3 is TGTGCCAGCTCACTCGATAACAGGGATAGGGCTTTCTTT. The whole variable domain, filled in from reference TRBV18 and TRBJ1-1, reads NAGVMQNPRHLVRRRGQEARLRCSPMKGHSHVYWYRQLPEEGLKFMVYLQKENIIDESGMPKERFSAEFPKEGPSILRIQQVVRGDSAAYFCASSLDNRDRAFFGQGTRLTVV.

This clonotype was observed a single time. The chain employs TRBV27 and TRBJ2-1, with 7 bases lining up with TRBD2. The CDR3 loop spans 12 amino acids. Germline V lookup: CDR1 MNHEY, CDR2 SMNVEV (reference sequence). The CDR3 sequence is CGAGVVNNEQFF. CDR3 sequence (DNA): TGTGGGGCGGGAGTGGTAAACAATGAGCAGTTCTTC.

The genes are TRBV20-1 and TRBJ2-7; the match to TRBD2 covers 8 bases. Germline V gene sequence: CDR1 DFQATT, CDR2 SNEGSKA (reference sequence). With 4 bases clipped from V and 0 bases from J, the junction kept 5 bases outside the gene matches. CDR3 size: 14 residues. CDR3 nucleotides: TGCAGTGCTAATAGCGGGGCGAGCTCCTACGAGCAGTACTTC. It is translated as CSANSGASSYEQYF.

The chain combines TRBV7-9 with TRBJ1-1; D perhaps matches TRBD1 (5 bases). Between the trimmed V and J ends, which lost 4 bases and 5 bases, there was a span of 8 bases. The CDR3 spans 12 residues. Germline V gene data show CDR1 as SEHNR and CDR2 as FQNEAQ (reference sequence). The CDR3 DNA is TGTGCCAGCAGCTGGGGGGAGACTGAAGCTTTCTTT. Amino acid sequence: CASSWGETEAFF.

The V gene is TRBV20-1, the J gene TRBJ1-5, with 7 bases lining up with TRBD1. The CDR3 consists of 15 residues. CDR1 is DFQATT, CDR2 SNEGSKA, per germline (reference sequence). V was clipped by 1 base and J by 2 bases; unmatched bases: 5. The CDR3 sequence is CSARGIGGGNQPQHF. CDR3 DNA: TGCAGTGCTAGAGGGATAGGGGGCGGCAATCAGCCCCAGCATTTT.

V is TRBV6-2 or TRBV6-3 and J is TRBJ2-7; 7 bases fit TRBD1. The CDR3 loop spans 13 amino acids. V was clipped by 8 bases and J by 1 base; unmatched bases: 5. In germline, CDR1 is MNHEY, CDR2 SVGEGT. In DNA, the CDR3 is TGTGCCAGCTTAAAGACAGGGTCCTACGAGCAGTACGTC. Translating gives CASLKTGSYEQYV.

The rearrangement joins TRBV30 to TRBJ2-1; unclear D gene. Germline values: CDR1 GTSNPN, CDR2 SVGIG (reference sequence). V was cut by 5 bases and J by 0 bases, with 14 bases left in between. CDR3 length: 15 residues. The CDR3 sequence is CAWGAEYSSYNEQFF. CDR3 nucleotide sequence: TGTGCCTGGGGTGCTGAGTACTCCTCCTACAATGAGCAGTTCTTC.

The chain employs TRBV20-1 and TRBJ2-4; 7 nucleotides match TRBD1. With 4 bases clipped from V and 3 bases from J, the junction kept 9 bases outside the gene matches. This CDR3 is 15 amino acids long. CDR1 and CDR2 (germline): DFQATT, SNEGSKA (reference sequence). As DNA, the CDR3 is TGCAGTGCTACGCACAGGGGCAGGGTCAAAAACATTCAGTACTTC. Translating it yields CSATHRGRVKNIQYF.